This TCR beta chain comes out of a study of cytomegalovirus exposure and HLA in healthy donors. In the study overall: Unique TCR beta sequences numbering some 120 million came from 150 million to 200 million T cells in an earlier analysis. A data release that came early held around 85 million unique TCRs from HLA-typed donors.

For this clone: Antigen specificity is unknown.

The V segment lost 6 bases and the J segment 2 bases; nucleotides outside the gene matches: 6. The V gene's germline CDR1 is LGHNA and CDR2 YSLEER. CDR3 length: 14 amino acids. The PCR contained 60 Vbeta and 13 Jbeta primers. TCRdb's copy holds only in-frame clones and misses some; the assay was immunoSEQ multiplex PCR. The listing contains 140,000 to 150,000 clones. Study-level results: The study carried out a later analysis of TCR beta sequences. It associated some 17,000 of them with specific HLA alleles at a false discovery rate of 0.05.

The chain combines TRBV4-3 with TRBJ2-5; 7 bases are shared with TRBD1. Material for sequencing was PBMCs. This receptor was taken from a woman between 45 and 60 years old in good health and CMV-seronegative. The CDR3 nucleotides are TGCGCCAGCAGTCCCGGGACAGCTCAAGAGACCCAGTACTTC. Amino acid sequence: CASSPGTAQETQYF.